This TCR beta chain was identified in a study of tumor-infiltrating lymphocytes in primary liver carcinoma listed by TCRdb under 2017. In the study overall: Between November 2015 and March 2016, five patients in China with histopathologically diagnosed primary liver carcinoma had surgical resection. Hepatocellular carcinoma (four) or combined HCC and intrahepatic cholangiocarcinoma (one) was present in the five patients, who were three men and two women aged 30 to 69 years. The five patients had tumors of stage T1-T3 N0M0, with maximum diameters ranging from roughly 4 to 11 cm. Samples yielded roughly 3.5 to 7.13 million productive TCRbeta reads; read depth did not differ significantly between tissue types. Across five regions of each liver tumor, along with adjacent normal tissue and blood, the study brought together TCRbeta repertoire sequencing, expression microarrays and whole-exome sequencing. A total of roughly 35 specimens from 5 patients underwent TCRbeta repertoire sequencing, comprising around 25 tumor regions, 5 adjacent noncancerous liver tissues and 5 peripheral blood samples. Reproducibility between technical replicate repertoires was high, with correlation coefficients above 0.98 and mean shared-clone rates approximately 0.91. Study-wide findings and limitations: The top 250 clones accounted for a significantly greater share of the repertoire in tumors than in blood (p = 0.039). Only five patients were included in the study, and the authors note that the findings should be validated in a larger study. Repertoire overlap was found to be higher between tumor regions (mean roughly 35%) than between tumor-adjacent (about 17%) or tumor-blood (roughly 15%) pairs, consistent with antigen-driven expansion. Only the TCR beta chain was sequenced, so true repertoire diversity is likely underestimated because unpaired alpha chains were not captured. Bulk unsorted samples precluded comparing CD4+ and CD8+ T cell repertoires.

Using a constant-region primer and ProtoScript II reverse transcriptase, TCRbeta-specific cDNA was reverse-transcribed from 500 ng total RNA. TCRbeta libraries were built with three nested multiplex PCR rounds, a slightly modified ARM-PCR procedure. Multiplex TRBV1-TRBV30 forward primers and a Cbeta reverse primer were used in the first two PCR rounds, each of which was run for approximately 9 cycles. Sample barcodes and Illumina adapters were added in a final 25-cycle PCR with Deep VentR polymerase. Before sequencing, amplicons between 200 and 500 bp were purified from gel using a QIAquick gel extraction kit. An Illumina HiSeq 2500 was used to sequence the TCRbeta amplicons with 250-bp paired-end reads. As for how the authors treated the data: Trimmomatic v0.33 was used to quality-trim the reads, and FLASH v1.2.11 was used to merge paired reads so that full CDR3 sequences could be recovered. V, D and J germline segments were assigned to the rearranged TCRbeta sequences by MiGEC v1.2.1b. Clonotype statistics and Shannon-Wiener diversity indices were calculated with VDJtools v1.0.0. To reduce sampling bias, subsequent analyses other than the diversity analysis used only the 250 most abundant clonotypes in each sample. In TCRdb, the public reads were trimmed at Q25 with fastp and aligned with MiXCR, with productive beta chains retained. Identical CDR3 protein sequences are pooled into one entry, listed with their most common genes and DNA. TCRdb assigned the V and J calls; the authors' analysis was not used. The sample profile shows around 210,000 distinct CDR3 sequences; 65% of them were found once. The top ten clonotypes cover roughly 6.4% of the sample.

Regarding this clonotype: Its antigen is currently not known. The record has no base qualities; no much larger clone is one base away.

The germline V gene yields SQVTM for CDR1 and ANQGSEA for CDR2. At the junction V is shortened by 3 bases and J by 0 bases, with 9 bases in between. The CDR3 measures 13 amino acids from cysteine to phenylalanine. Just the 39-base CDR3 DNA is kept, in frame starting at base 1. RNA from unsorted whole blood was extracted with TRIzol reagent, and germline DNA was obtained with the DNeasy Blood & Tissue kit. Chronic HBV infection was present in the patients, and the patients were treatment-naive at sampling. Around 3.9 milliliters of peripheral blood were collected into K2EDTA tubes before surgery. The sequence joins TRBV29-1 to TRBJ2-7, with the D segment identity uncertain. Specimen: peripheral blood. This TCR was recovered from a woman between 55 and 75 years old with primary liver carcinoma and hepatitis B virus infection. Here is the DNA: TGCAGCGTTGATTTGGCGAACTCCTACGAGCAGTACTTC. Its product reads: CSVDLANSYEQYF.